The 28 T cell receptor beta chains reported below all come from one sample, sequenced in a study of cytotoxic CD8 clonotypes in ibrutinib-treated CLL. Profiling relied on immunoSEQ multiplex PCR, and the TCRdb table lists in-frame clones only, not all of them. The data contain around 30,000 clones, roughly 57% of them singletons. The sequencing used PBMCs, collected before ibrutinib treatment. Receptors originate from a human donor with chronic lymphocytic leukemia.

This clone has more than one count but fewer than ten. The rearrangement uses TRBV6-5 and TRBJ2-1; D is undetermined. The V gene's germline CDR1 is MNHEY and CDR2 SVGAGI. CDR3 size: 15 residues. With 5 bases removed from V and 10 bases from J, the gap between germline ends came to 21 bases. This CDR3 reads CASSPRLPGLGEQFF. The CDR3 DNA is TGTGCCAGCAGTCCCCGACTCCCCGGTCTAGGGGAGCAGTTCTTC.

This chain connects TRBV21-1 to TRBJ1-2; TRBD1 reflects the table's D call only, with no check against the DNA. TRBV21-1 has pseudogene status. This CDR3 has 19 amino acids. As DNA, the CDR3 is TGTGCCAGCAGCACCCAGGGGCCTTCCCATAGTCCCACTAACTATGGCTACACCTTC. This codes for CASSTQGPSHSPTNYGYTF.

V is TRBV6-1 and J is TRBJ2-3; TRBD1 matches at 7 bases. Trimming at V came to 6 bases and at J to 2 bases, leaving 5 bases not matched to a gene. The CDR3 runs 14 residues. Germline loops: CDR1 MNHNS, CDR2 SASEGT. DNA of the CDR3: TGTGCCAGCAGCAGGGGGATAACCACAGATACGCAGTATTTT. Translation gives CASSRGITTDTQYF.

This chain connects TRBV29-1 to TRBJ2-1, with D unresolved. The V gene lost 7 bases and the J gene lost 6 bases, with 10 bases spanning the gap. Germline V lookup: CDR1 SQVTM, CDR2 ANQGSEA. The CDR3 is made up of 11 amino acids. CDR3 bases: TGCAGCGCCCTTTCAGCCAATGAGCAGTTCTTC. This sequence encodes CSALSANEQFF.

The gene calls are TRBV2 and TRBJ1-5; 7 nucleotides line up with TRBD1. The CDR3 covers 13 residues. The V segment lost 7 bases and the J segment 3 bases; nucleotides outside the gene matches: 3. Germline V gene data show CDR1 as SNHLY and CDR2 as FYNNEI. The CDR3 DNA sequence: TGTGCCAGCACAGGGGGAGACAATCAGCCCCAGCATTTT. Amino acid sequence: CASTGGDNQPQHF.

CDR3 DNA sequence: TGTGCCAGCAGTATCTCCTATGGCTACACCTTC. This codes for CASSISYGYTF. The chain employs TRBV28 and TRBJ1-2; D is uncertain. The CDR3 loop spans 11 amino acids. Germline V CDR1 and CDR2: MDHEN, SYDVKM. V was clipped by 5 bases and J by 4 bases, with 5 bases between them.

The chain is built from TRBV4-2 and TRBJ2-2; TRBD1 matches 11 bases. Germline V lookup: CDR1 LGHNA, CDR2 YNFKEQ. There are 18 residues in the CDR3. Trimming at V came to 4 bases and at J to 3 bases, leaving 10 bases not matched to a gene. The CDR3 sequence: CASSLHAAGQGDTGELFF. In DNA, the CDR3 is TGTGCCAGCAGCCTTCACGCTGCGGGACAGGGGGACACCGGGGAGCTGTTTTTT.

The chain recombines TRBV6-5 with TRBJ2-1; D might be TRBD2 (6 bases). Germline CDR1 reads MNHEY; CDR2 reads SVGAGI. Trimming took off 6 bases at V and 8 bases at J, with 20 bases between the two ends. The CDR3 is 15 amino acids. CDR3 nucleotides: TGTGCCAGCAGGCCACTAGCCTCAGGTGGGGATGAGCAGTTCTTC. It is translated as CASRPLASGGDEQFF.

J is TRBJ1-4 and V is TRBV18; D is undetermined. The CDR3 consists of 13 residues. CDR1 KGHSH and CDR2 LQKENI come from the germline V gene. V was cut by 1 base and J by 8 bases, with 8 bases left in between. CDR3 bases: TGTGCCAGCTCACCACGGTCCGGCGAAAAACTGTTTTTT. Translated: CASSPRSGEKLFF.

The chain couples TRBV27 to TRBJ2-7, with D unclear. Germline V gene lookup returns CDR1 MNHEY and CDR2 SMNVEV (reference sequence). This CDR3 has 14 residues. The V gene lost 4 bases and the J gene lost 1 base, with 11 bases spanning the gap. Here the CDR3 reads CASSSDDRSYEQYF. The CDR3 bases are TGTGCCAGCAGTTCCGATGACCGTTCCTACGAGCAGTACTTC.

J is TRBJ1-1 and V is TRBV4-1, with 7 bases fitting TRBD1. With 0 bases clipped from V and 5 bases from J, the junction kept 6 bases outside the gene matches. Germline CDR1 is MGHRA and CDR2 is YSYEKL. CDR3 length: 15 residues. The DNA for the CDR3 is TGCGCCAGCAGCCAAGATAGGGGGCCGGGGACTGAAGCTTTCTTT. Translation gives CASSQDRGPGTEAFF.

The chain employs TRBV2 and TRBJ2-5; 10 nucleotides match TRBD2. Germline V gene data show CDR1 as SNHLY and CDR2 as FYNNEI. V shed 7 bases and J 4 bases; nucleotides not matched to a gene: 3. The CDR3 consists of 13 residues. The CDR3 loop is CASKRGGSETQYF. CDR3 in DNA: TGTGCCAGCAAGCGGGGGGGCTCAGAGACCCAGTACTTC.

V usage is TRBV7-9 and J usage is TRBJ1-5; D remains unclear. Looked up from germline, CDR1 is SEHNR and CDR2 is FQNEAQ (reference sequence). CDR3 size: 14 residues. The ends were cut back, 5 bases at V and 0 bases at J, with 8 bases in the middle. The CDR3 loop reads CASSREGSNQPQHF. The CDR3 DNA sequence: TGTGCCAGCAGCCGGGAGGGTAGCAATCAGCCCCAGCATTTT. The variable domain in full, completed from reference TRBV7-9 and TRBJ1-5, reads DTGVSQNPRHKITKRGQNVTFRCDPISEHNRLYWYRQTLGQGPEFLTYFQNEAQLEKSRLLSDRFSAERPKGSFSTLEIQRTEQGDSAMYLCASSREGSNQPQHFGDGTRLSIL.

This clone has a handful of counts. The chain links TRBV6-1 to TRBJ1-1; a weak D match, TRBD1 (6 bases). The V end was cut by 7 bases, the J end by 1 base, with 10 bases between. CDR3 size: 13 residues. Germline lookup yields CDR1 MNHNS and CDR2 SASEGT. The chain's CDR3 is CASTRTENTEAFF. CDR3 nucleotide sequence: TGTGCCAGCACTCGGACAGAGAACACTGAAGCTTTCTTT.

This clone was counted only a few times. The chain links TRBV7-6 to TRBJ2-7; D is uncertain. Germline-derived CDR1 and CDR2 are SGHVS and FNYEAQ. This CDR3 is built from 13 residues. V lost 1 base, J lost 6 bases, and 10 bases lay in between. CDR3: CASSLEWQSEQYF. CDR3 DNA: TGTGCCAGCAGCTTAGAGTGGCAATCCGAGCAGTACTTC.

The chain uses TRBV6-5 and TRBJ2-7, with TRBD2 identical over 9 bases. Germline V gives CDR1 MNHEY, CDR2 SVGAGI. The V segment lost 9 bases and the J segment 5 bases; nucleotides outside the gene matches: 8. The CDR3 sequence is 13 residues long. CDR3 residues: CASGTSFFHEQYF. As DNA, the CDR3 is TGTGCCAGTGGGACTAGCTTTTTCCACGAGCAGTACTTC.

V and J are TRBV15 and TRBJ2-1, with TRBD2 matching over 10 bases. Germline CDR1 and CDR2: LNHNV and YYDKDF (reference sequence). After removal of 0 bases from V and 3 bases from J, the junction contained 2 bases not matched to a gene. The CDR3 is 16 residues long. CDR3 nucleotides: TGTGCCACCAGCAGAGATAGCGGGAGGTACTACAATGAGCAGTTCTTC. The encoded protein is CATSRDSGRYYNEQFF.

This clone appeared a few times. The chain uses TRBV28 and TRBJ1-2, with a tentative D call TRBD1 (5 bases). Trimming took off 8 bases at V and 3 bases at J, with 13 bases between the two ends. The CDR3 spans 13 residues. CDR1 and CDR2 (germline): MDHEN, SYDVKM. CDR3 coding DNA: TGTGCCAGCCGGTCAGGAGGGGACTATGGCTACACCTTC. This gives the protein CASRSGGDYGYTF.

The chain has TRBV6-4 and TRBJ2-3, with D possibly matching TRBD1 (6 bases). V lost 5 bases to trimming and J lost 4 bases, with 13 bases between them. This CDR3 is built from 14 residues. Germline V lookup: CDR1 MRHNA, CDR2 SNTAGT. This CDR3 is CASSRDTSSDTQYF. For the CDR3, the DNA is TGTGCCAGCAGTCGGGACACGAGTTCAGATACGCAGTATTTT.

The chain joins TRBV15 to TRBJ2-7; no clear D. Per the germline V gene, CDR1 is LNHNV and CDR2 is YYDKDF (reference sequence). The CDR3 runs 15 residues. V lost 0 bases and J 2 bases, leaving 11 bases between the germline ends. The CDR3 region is CATSREGSLAYEQYF. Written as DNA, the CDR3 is TGTGCCACCAGCAGAGAAGGGTCCCTTGCCTACGAGCAGTACTTC.

As DNA, the CDR3 is TGTGCCAGCAGCTCTGGGGTTGGGGGCCGCCGTGTCAGAGCTTTCTTT. Its translation is CASSSGVGGRRVRAFF. This chain joins TRBV5-8 and TRBJ1-1; a possible D gene is TRBD1 (6 bases). The CDR3 spans 16 residues. The V and J ends lost 3 bases and 10 bases respectively, with 25 bases between them. Germline assignment: CDR1 SGHTS and CDR2 YDEGEE.

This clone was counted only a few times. CDR3 in amino acids: CASSPPSSGVAGYTF. The CDR3 region has the DNA TGTGCCAGCTCACCACCGTCGTCGGGGGTAGCTGGCTACACCTTC. The chain couples TRBV18 to TRBJ1-2, with a possible D match to TRBD1 (5 bases). The germline V gene encodes CDR1 KGHSH and CDR2 LQKENI. V lost 0 bases and J 7 bases, leaving 15 bases between the germline ends. The CDR3 loop spans 15 amino acids.

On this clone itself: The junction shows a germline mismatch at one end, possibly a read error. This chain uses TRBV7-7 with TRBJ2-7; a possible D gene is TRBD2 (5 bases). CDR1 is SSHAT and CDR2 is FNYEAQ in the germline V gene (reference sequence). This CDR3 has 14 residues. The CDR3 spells CASSLDVWGDEQYF. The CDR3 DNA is TGTGCTAGCAGCTTAGATGTGTGGGGAGACGAGCAGTACTTC.

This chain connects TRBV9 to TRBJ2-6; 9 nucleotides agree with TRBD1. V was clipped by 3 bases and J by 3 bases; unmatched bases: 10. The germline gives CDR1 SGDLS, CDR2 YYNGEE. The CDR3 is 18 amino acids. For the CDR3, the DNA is TGTGCCAGCAGCGCCCGGGACAGGGTGACTCTTGGGGCCAACGTCCTGACTTTC. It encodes CASSARDRVTLGANVLTF. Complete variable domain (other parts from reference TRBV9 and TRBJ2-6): DSGVTQTPKHLITATGQRVTLRCSPRSGDLSVYWYQQSLDQGLQFLIQYYNGEERAKGNILERFSAQQFPDLHSELNLSSLELGDSALYFCASSARDRVTLGANVLTFGAGSRLTVL.

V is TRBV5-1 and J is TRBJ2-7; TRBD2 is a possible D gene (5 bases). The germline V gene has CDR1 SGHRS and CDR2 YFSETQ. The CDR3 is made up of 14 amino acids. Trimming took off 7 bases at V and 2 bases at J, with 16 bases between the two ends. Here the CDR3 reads CASSPQAGTYEQYF. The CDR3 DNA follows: TGCGCCAGCTCCCCTCAGGCCGGGACCTACGAGCAGTACTTC. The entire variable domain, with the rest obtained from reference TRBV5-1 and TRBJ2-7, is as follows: KAGVTQTPRYLIKTRGQQVTLSCSPISGHRSVSWYQQTPGQGLQFLFEYFSETQRNKGNFPGRFSGRQFSNSRSEMNVSTLELGDSALYLCASSPQAGTYEQYFGPGTRLTVT.

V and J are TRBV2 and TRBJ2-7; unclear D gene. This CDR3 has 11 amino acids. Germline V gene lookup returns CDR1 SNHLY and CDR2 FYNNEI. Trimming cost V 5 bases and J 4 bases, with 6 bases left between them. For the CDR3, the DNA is TGTGCCAGCAGTCCCGTTTACGAGCAGTACTTC. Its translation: CASSPVYEQYF. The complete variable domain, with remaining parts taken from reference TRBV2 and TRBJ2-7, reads EPEVTQTPSHQVTQMGQEVILRCVPISNHLYFYWYRQILGQKVEFLVSFYNNEISEKSEIFDDQFSVERPDGSNFTLKIRSTKLEDSAMYFCASSPVYEQYFGPGTRLTVT.

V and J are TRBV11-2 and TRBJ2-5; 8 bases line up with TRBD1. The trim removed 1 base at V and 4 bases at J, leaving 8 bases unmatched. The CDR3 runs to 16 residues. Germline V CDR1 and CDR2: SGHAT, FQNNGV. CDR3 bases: TGTGCCAGCAGCTTAGGCGGGACAGGATACCCAGAGACCCAGTACTTC. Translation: CASSLGGTGYPETQYF.

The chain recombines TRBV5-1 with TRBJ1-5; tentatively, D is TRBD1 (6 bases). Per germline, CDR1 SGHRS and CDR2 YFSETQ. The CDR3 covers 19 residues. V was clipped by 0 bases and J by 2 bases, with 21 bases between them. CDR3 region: CASSLEGDQWGVGNQPQHF. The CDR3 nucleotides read TGCGCCAGCAGCTTGGAGGGGGACCAGTGGGGAGTCGGCAATCAGCCCCAGCATTTT.